This T cell receptor beta chain was sequenced for a study of blood T cell repertoires in COVID-19. Turning to the study itself: The samples span acute and convalescent COVID-19 from the United States, Italy and Spain.

The V gene lost 4 bases and the J gene lost 16 bases, with 5 bases spanning the gap. Germline V lookup: CDR1 MGHDK, CDR2 SYGVNS. This CDR3 has 8 residues. Using immunoSEQ multiplex PCR, the repertoire was profiled, and TCRdb retains in-frame clones only, with some absent. The sample contains a few hundred thousand clones, about 90% of which appear only once. The sequence was obtained from a woman younger than 45 who had recovered from COVID-19. V gene TRBV25-1 combines with J gene TRBJ2-1; D gene unclear. The sample consisted of PBMCs or T cells enriched from blood (not recorded which). The DNA for the CDR3 is TGTGCCAGCAGTGGTAATTTCTTC. Residues: CASSGNFF.